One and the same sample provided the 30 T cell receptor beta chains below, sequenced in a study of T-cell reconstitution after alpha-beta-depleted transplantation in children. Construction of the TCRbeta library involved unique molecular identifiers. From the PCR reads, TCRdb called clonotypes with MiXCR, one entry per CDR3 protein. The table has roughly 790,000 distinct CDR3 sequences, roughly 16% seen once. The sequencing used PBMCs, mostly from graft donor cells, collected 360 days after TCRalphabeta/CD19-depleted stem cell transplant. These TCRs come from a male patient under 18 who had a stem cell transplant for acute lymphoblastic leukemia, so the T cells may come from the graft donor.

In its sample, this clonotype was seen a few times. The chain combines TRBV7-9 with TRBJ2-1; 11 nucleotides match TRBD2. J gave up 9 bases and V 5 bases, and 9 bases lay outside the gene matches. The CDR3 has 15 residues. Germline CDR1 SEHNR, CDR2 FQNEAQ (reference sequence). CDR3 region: CASSLSGRAPGEQFF. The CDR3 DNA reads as TGTGCCAGCAGCCTTAGCGGGAGGGCACCAGGTGAGCAGTTCTTC.

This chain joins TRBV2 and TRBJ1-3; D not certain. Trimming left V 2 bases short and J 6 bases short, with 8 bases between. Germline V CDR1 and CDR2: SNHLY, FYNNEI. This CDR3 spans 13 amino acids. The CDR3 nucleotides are TGTGCCAGCAGTGAATTCCCTCTAAACACCATATATTTT. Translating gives CASSEFPLNTIYF.

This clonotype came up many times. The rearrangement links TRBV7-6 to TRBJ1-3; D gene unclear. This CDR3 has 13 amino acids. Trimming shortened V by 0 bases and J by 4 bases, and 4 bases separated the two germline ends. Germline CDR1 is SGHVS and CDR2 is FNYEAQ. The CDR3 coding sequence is TGTGCCAGCAGCTTAGCTGGGGGAAACACCATATATTTT. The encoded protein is CASSLAGGNTIYF. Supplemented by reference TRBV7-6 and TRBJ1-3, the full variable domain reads GAGVSQSPRYKVTKRGQDVALRCDPISGHVSLYWYRQALGQGPEFLTYFNYEAQQDKSGLPNDRFSAERPEGSISTLTIQRTEQRDSAMYRCASSLAGGNTIYFGEGSWLTVV.

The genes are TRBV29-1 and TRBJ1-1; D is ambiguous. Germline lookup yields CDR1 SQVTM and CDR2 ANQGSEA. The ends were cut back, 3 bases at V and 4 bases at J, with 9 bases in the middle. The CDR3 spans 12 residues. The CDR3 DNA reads TGCAGCGTTGATCGGGCTTCCACTGAAGCTTTCTTT. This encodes CSVDRASTEAFF.

In nucleotides, the CDR3 is TGCAGCGTTGATGGGAGAGTTAGCTATGGCTACACCTTC. Translated, it gives CSVDGRVSYGYTF. The gene calls are TRBV29-1 and TRBJ1-2; D is unclear. Germline lookup yields CDR1 SQVTM and CDR2 ANQGSEA. The CDR3 consists of 13 residues. With 3 bases removed from V and 4 bases from J, the gap between germline ends came to 12 bases.

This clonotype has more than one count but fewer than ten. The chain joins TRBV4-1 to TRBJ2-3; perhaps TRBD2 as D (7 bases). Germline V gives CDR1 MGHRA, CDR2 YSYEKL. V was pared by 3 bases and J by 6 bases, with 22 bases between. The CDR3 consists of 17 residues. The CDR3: CASSQGAASGLSDTQYF. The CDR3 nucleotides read TGCGCCAGCAGCCAGGGGGCGGCTAGCGGACTCTCGGATACGCAGTATTTT.

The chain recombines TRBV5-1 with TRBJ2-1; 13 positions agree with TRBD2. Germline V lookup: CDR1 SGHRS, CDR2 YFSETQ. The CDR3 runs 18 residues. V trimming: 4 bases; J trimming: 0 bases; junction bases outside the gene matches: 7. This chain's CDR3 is CASSPSGLAGDSYNEQFF. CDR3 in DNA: TGCGCCAGCAGCCCGAGCGGACTAGCGGGGGACTCCTACAATGAGCAGTTCTTC.

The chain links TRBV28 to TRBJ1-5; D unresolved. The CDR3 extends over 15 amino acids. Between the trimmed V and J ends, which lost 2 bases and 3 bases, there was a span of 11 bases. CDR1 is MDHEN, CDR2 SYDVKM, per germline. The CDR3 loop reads CASSLGEGFNQPQHF. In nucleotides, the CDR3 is TGTGCCAGCAGTTTAGGTGAAGGTTTCAATCAGCCCCAGCATTTT.

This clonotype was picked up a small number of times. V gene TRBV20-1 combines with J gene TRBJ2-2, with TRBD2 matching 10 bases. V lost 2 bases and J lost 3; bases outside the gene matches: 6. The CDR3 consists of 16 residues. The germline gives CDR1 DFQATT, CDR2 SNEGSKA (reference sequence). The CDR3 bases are TGCAGTGCTAGACAGCGGGAGGGCGTGGACACCGGGGAGCTGTTTTTT. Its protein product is CSARQREGVDTGELFF.

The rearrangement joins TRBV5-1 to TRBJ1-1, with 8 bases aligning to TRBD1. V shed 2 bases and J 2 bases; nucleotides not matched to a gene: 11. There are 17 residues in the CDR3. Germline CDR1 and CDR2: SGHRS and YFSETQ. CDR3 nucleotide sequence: TGCGCCAGCAGCTTCGGGACAGGCCTAGGATTAAACACTGAAGCTTTCTTT. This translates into CASSFGTGLGLNTEAFF.

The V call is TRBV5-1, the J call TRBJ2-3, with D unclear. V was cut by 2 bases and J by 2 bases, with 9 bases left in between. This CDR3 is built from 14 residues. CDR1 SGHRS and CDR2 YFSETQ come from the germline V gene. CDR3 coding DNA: TGCGCCAGCAGCTTCAGCGTTACCACAGATACGCAGTATTTT. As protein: CASSFSVTTDTQYF.

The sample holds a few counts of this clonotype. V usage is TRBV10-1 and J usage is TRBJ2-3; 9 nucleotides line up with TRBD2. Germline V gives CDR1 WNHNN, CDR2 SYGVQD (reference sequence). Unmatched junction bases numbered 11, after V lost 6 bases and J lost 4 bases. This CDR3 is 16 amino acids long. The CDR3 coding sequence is TGCGCCAGCAGCGTATCCAGCGGGAGGCCCCCAGATACGCAGTATTTT. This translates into CASSVSSGRPPDTQYF.

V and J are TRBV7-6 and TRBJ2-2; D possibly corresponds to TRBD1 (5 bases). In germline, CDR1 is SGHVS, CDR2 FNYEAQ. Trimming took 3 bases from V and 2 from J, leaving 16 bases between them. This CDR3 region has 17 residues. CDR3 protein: CASSFRSTGSNTGELFF. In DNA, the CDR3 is TGTGCCAGCAGCTTCCGATCCACAGGATCTAACACCGGGGAGCTGTTTTTT.

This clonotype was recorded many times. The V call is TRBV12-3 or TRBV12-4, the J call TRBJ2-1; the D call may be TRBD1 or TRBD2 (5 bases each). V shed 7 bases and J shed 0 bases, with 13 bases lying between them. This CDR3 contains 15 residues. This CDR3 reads CASNRDGSSYNEQFF. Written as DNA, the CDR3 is TGTGCCAGCAACCGGGACGGAAGCTCCTACAATGAGCAGTTCTTC.

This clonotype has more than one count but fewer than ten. Here the CDR3 reads CASSYSGSGRFGSYNEQFF. The CDR3 DNA follows: TGTGCCAGCAGTTACTCCGGTAGCGGGAGATTTGGGTCCTACAATGAGCAGTTCTTC. The chain has TRBV6-5 and TRBJ2-1; the match to TRBD2 covers 9 bases. The CDR3 consists of 19 residues. The germline CDR1 and CDR2 sequences are MNHEY and SVGAGI. Unmatched junction bases numbered 10, after V lost 0 bases and J lost 1 base.

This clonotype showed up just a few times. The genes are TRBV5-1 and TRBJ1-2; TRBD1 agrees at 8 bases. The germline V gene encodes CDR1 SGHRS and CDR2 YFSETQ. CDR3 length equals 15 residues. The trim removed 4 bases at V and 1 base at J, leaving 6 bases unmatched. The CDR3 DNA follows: TGCGCCAGCAGCGGGGGACAGGACCTTAACTATGGCTACACCTTC. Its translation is CASSGGQDLNYGYTF.

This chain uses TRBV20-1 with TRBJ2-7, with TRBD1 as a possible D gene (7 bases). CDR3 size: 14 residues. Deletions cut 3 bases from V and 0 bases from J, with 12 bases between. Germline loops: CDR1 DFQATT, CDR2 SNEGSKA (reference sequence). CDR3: CSARRDSRSYEQYF. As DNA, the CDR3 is TGCAGTGCTAGGCGGGACAGCCGCTCCTACGAGCAGTACTTC.

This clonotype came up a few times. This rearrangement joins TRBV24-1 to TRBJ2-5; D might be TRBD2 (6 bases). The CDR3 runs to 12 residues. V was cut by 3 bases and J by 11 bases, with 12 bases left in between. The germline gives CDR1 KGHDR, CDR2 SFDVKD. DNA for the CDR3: TGTGCCACCAGTGATGCCAGGACTATACAGTACTTC. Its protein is CATSDARTIQYF.

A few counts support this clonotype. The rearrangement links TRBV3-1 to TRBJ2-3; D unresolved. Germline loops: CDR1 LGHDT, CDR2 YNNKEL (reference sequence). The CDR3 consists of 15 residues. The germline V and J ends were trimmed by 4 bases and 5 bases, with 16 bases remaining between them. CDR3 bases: TGTGCCAGCAGCCTCACTCTGAGGAACATAGATACGCAGTATTTT. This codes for CASSLTLRNIDTQYF.

The chain's CDR3 is CAISEGGNTEAFF. In nucleotides, the CDR3 is TGTGCCATCAGTGAGGGGGGCAACACTGAAGCTTTCTTT. This chain links TRBV10-3 with TRBJ1-1, with TRBD1 as a possible D gene (6 bases). The CDR3 has 13 residues. The germline gives CDR1 ENHRY, CDR2 SYGVKD. V lost 2 bases and J lost 2, with 6 bases in between.

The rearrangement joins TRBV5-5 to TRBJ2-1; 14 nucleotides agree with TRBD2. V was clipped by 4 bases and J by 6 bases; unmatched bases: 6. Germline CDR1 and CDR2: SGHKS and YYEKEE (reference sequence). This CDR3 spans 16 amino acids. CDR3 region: CASSPGTSGSPNEQFF. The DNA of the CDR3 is TGTGCCAGCAGCCCCGGGACTAGCGGGAGTCCCAATGAGCAGTTCTTC.

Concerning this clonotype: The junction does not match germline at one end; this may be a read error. Here the CDR3 reads CASSGGGTSWYKTDAQYF. DNA of the CDR3: TGTGCCAGCAGCGGAGGCGGGACTAGCTGGTACAAAACAGATGCGCAGTATTTT. The rearrangement uses TRBV11-2 and TRBJ2-3, with TRBD2 matching 9 bases. Per germline, CDR1 SGHAT and CDR2 FQNNGV. This CDR3 has 18 residues.

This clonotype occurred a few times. The CDR3 DNA reads as TGTGCCAGCAGCCACGCCTGGGGCACTGAAGCTTTCTTT. Translating it yields CASSHAWGTEAFF. This chain connects TRBV7-6 to TRBJ1-1; D is uncertain. V gave up 5 bases and J gave up 4 bases, with 11 bases separating them. The CDR3 loop spans 13 amino acids. Germline CDR1 SGHVS, CDR2 FNYEAQ.

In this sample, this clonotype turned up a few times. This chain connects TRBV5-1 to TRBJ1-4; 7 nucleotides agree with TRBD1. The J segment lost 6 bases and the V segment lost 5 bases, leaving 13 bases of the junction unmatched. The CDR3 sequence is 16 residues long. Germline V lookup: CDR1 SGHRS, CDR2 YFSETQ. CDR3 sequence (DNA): TGCGCCAGCAGGCGGCGGGTGACAGGGTTTGATGAAAAACTGTTTTTT. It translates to CASRRRVTGFDEKLFF. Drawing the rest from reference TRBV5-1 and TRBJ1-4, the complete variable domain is KAGVTQTPRYLIKTRGQQVTLSCSPISGHRSVSWYQQTPGQGLQFLFEYFSETQRNKGNFPGRFSGRQFSNSRSEMNVSTLELGDSALYLCASRRRVTGFDEKLFFGSGTQLSVL.

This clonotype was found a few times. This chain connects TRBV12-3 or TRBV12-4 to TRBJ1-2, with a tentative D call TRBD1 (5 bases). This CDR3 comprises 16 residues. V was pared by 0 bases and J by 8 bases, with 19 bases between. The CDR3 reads CASSLARAGFGEGYTF. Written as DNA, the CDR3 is TGTGCCAGCAGTTTAGCGAGGGCAGGGTTTGGGGAAGGCTACACCTTC.

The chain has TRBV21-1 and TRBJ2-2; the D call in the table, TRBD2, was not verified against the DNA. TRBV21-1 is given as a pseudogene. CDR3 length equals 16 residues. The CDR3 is CASSKDPPENTGELFF. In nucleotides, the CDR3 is TGTGCCAGCAGCAAAGACCCGCCAGAGAACACCGGGGAGCTGTTTTTT.

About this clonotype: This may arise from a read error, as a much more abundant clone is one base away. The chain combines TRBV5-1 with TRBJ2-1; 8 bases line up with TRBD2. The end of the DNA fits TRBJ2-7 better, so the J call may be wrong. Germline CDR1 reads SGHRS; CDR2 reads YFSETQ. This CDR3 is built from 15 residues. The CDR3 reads CASSLVAGRIVEQYF. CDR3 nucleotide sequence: TGCGCCAGCAGCTTGGTAGCGGGGAGGATCGTTGAGCAGTACTTC.

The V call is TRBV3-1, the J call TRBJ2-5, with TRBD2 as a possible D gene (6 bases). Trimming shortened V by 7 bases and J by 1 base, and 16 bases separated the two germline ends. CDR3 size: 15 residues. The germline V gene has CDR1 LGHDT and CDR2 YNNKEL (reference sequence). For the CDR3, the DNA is TGTGCCAGCAAGCCCCCACCGGGAGTCCAAGAGACCCAGTACTTC. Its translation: CASKPPPGVQETQYF.

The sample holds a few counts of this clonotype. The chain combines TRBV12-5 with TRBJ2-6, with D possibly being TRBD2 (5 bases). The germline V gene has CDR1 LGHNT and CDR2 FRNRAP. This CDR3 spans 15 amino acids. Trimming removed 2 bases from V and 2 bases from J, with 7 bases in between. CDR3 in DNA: TGTGCTAGTGGTTTGATCGGGGCTGGGGCCAACGTCCTGACTTTC. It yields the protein CASGLIGAGANVLTF.

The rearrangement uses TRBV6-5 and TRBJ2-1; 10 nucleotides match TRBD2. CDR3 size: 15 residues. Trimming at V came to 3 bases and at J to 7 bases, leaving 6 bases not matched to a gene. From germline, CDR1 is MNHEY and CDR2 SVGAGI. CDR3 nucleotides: TGTGCCAGCAGTTATACGGCTAGCGGGAGTAATGAGCAGTTCTTC. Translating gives CASSYTASGSNEQFF.